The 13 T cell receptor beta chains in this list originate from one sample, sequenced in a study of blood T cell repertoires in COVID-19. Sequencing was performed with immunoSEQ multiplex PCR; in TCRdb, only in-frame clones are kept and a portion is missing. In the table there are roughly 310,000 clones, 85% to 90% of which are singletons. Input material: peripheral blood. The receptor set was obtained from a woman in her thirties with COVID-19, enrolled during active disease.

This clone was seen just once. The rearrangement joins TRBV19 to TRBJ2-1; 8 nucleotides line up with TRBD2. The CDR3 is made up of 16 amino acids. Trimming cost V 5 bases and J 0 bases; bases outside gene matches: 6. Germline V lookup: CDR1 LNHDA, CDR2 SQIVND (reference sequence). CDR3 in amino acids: CASSPGGTSSYNEQFF. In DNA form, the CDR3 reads TGTGCCAGTAGTCCAGGAGGGACTAGCTCCTACAATGAGCAGTTCTTC.

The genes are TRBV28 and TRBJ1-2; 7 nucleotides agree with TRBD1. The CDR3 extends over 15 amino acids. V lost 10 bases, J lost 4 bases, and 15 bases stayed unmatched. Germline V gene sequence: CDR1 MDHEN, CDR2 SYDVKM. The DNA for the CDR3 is TGTGCCACCATCCCCCCTTCCGGGACAGCCTATGGCTACACCTTC. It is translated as CATIPPSGTAYGYTF.

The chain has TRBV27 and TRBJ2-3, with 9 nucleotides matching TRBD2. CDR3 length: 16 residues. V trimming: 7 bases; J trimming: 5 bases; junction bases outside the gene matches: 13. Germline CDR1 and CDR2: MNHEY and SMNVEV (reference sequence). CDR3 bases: TGTGCCAGCACCTTCGGGGCGGGAGGGCCGGTAGATACGCAGTATTTT. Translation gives CASTFGAGGPVDTQYF.

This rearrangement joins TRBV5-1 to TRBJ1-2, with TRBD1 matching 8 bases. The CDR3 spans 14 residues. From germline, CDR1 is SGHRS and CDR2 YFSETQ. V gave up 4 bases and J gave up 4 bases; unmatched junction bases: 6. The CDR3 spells CASSPRQGSYGYTF. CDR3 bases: TGCGCCAGCAGCCCCCGACAGGGGTCCTATGGCTACACCTTC. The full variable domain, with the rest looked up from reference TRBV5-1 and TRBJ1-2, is KAGVTQTPRYLIKTRGQQVTLSCSPISGHRSVSWYQQTPGQGLQFLFEYFSETQRNKGNFPGRFSGRQFSNSRSEMNVSTLELGDSALYLCASSPRQGSYGYTFGSGTRLTVV.

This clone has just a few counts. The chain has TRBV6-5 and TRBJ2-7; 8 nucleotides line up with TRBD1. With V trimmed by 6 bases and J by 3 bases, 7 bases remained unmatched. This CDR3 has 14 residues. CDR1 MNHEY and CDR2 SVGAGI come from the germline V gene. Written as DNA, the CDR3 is TGTGCCAGCAGAAGTGACAGGGGCTTCTACGAGCAGTACTTC. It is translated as CASRSDRGFYEQYF.

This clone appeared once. CDR3 loop: CASSEVALNNSPLHF. The DNA of the CDR3 is TGTGCCAGCAGCGAAGTGGCTTTGAATAATTCACCCCTCCACTTT. The V gene is TRBV6-6, the J gene TRBJ1-6; no clear D gene. Trimming shortened V by 6 bases and J by 5 bases, and 14 bases separated the two germline ends. The CDR3 has 15 residues. Germline lookup yields CDR1 MNHNY and CDR2 SVGAGI (reference sequence).

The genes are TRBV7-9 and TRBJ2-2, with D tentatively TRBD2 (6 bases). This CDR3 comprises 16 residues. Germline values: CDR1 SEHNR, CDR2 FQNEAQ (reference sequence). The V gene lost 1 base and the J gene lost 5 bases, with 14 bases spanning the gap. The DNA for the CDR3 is TGTGCCAGCAGCTTAGTAGGGGTAGCGGAAACCGGGGAGCTGTTTTTT. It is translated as CASSLVGVAETGELFF. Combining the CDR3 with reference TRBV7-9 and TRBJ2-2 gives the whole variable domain DTGVSQNPRHKITKRGQNVTFRCDPISEHNRLYWYRQTLGQGPEFLTYFQNEAQLEKSRLLSDRFSAERPKGSFSTLEIQRTEQGDSAMYLCASSLVGVAETGELFFGEGSRLTVL.

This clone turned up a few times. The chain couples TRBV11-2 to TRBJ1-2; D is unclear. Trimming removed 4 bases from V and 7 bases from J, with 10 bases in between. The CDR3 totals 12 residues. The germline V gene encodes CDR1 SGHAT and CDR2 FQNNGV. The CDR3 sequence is CASSSGMGGYTF. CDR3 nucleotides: TGTGCCAGCAGCTCCGGGATGGGTGGCTACACCTTC. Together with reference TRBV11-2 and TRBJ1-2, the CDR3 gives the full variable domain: EAGVAQSPRYKIIEKRQSVAFWCNPISGHATLYWYQQILGQGPKLLIQFQNNGVVDDSQLPKDRFSAERLKGVDSTLKIQPAKLEDSAVYLCASSSGMGGYTFGSGTRLTVV.

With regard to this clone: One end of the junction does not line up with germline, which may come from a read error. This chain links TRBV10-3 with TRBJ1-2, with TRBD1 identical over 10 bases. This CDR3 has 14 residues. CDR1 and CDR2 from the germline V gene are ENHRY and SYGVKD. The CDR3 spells CTISGDFGTGVRTF. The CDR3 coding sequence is TGTACCATCAGTGGGGACTTCGGGACAGGGGTGAGGACCTTC.

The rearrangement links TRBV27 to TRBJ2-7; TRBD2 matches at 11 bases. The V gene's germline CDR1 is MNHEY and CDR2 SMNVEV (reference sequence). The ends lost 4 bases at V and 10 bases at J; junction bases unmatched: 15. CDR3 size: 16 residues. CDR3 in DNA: TGTGCCAGCAGTTCCTACGGGACTAGCGGATCCCGAGTCCAGTACTTC. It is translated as CASSSYGTSGSRVQYF.

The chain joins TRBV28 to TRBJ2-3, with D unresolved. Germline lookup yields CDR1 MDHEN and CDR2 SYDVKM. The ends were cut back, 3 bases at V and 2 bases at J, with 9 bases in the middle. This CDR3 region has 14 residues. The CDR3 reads CASSFAVPTDTQYF. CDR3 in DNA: TGTGCCAGCAGTTTTGCGGTACCCACAGATACGCAGTATTTT. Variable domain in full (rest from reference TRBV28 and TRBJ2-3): DVKVTQSSRYLVKRTGEKVFLECVQDMDHENMFWYRQDPGLGLRLIYFSYDVKMKEKGDIPEGYSVSREKKERFSLILESASTNQTSMYLCASSFAVPTDTQYFGPGTRLTVL.

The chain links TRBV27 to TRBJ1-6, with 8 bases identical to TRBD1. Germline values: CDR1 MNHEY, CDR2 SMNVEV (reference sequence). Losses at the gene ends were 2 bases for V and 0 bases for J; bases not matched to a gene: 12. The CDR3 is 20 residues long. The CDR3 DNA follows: TGTGCCAGCAGTTTAAAAAAGGGACAGGCCTTCCTCTCCTATAATTCACCCCTCCACTTT. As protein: CASSLKKGQAFLSYNSPLHF.

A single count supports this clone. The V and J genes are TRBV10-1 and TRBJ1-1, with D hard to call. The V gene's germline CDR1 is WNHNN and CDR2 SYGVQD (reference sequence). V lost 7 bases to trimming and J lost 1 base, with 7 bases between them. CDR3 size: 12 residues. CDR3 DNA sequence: TGCGCCAGCAATAACGGGAACACTGAAGCTTTCTTT. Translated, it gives CASNNGNTEAFF.